A single sample is the source of the 29 T cell receptor beta chains below, sequenced in a study of shared clonotypes between healthy human individuals. Only in-frame clones appear in the TCRdb table, and some are missing; sequencing was by immunoSEQ multiplex PCR. The sample lists roughly 810,000 clones; about 97% were seen once. Positively selected for CCR7, the CD45RO-negative cells used as naive CD8 cells excluded terminally differentiated effector memory CD45RA+ cells. Sequencing was carried out using naive CD8+ T cells sorted from blood. The source of these receptors is a man aged 25-40 years in good health.

V is TRBV5-1 and J is TRBJ2-7; perhaps TRBD1 as D (6 bases). This CDR3 has 14 amino acids. From germline, CDR1 is SGHRS and CDR2 YFSETQ. V was cut by 2 bases and J by 5 bases, with 14 bases left in between. CDR3 loop: CASSFSRGRNEQYF. In DNA, the CDR3 is TGCGCCAGCAGCTTTTCCAGGGGACGTAACGAGCAGTACTTC.

The gene calls are TRBV27 and TRBJ2-2; unclear D gene. This CDR3 comprises 14 residues. Germline CDR1 MNHEY, CDR2 SMNVEV (reference sequence). Trimming left V 7 bases short and J 0 bases short, with 9 bases between. CDR3 in amino acids: CASMFGSNTGELFF. As DNA, the CDR3 is TGTGCCAGCATGTTCGGCTCGAACACCGGGGAGCTGTTTTTT.

CDR3 nucleotides: TGTGCCAGTAGTACCCTTTCGGGGGCTCGGAATGAGCAGTTCTTC. This encodes CASSTLSGARNEQFF. J is TRBJ2-1 and V is TRBV19; D is perhaps TRBD1 or TRBD2 (6 bases each). From germline, CDR1 is LNHDA and CDR2 SQIVND (reference sequence). The CDR3 sequence is 15 residues long. The ends were cut back, 4 bases at V and 7 bases at J, with 17 bases in the middle.

V is TRBV7-7 and J is TRBJ2-2, with TRBD1 matching 9 bases. The length of the CDR3 is 17 residues. Germline trimming cut 5 bases from V and 1 base from J; bases unmatched to any gene: 8. Looked up from germline, CDR1 is SSHAT and CDR2 is FNYEAQ (reference sequence). The CDR3 is CASSETGTGKNTGELFF. The DNA for the CDR3 is TGTGCCAGCAGCGAGACCGGGACAGGGAAGAACACCGGGGAGCTGTTTTTT. Supplemented by reference TRBV7-7 and TRBJ2-2, the full variable domain reads GAGVSQSPRYKVTKRGQDVTLRCDPISSHATLYWYQQALGQGPEFLTYFNYEAQPDKSGLPSDRFSAERPEGSISTLTIQRTEQRDSAMYRCASSETGTGKNTGELFFGEGSRLTVL.

J is TRBJ2-6 and V is TRBV6-5; perhaps D is TRBD1 or TRBD2 (5 bases each). V lost 8 bases, J lost 4 bases, and 15 bases lay in between. Germline CDR1 MNHEY, CDR2 SVGAGI. The length of the CDR3 is 15 residues. The CDR3 DNA follows: TGTGCCAGCGGGGGTACAGCGGTAGGGGCCAACGTCCTGACTTTC. Translated, it gives CASGGTAVGANVLTF.

CDR3 residues: CASSRRTSGSYNEQFF. The CDR3 bases are TGTGCCAGCAGCAGACGGACTAGCGGGAGTTACAATGAGCAGTTCTTC. The rearrangement uses TRBV7-6 and TRBJ2-1, with 13 bases matching TRBD2. The CDR3 covers 16 residues. The germline gives CDR1 SGHVS, CDR2 FNYEAQ. Trimming at V came to 5 bases and at J to 4 bases, leaving 5 bases not matched to a gene. Complete variable domain (other parts from reference TRBV7-6 and TRBJ2-1): GAGVSQSPRYKVTKRGQDVALRCDPISGHVSLYWYRQALGQGPEFLTYFNYEAQQDKSGLPNDRFSAERPEGSISTLTIQRTEQRDSAMYRCASSRRTSGSYNEQFFGPGTRLTVL.

This sequence joins TRBV4-3 and TRBJ2-1, with D perhaps matching TRBD1 (5 bases). From germline, CDR1 is LGHNA and CDR2 YSLEER. This CDR3 has 16 amino acids. The V and J ends lost 1 base and 2 bases respectively, with 12 bases between them. CDR3 sequence: CASSQGSQGTYNEQFF. The CDR3 DNA sequence: TGCGCCAGCAGCCAAGGTAGCCAGGGTACCTACAATGAGCAGTTCTTC.

The chain recombines TRBV27 with TRBJ2-3, with TRBD2 matching over 12 bases. The CDR3 spans 17 residues. V trimming: 4 bases; J trimming: 0 bases; junction bases outside the gene matches: 5. CDR1 and CDR2 (germline): MNHEY, SMNVEV (reference sequence). The CDR3 coding sequence is TGTGCCAGCAGTTCACTAGCGGGAGGTTCAAGCACAGATACGCAGTATTTT. Protein: CASSSLAGGSSTDTQYF.

This chain uses TRBV7-2 with TRBJ2-4, with D unclear. Germline assignment: CDR1 SGHTA and CDR2 FQGNSA. The CDR3 extends over 14 amino acids. V gave up 4 bases and J gave up 6 bases, with 13 bases separating them. CDR3 coding DNA: TGTGCCAGCAGCTCCAGGTTTTCTCTAAACATTCAGTACTTC. It codes for CASSSRFSLNIQYF. Variable domain in full (rest from reference TRBV7-2 and TRBJ2-4): GAGVSQSPSNKVTEKGKDVELRCDPISGHTALYWYRQSLGQGLEFLIYFQGNSAPDKSGLPSDRFSAERTGGSVSTLTIQRTQQEDSAVYLCASSSRFSLNIQYFGAGTRLSVL.

V usage is TRBV2 and J usage is TRBJ2-1; unclear D gene. Trimming cost V 2 bases and J 5 bases, with 19 bases left between them. Per germline, CDR1 SNHLY and CDR2 FYNNEI. This CDR3 spans 17 amino acids. The CDR3 loop reads CASSERVEARVNNEQFF. CDR3 DNA sequence: TGTGCCAGCAGTGAACGTGTAGAGGCTAGAGTCAACAATGAGCAGTTCTTC.

The J gene is TRBJ2-5, the V gene TRBV29-1, with a tentative D call TRBD1 (5 bases). CDR1 is SQVTM, CDR2 ANQGSEA, per germline. The CDR3 runs 19 residues. V lost 6 bases and J lost 2, with 31 bases in between. DNA for the CDR3: TGCAGCGTCTACCAAAATAGAAAGTCAGGGCCTACCTGGCAAGAGACCCAGTACTTC. Protein product: CSVYQNRKSGPTWQETQYF.

The chain's CDR3 is CASSPGHFGSNQPQHF. The CDR3, as DNA: TGTGCCAGCAGCCCAGGACATTTCGGGAGCAATCAGCCCCAGCATTTT. The V gene is TRBV11-2, the J gene TRBJ1-5; tentatively, D is TRBD1 (5 bases). This CDR3 contains 16 residues. Germline V gene data show CDR1 as SGHAT and CDR2 as FQNNGV. Deletions cut 5 bases from V and 1 base from J, with 15 bases between.

On this clone: Other DNA sequences in this sample translate to the same CDR3. The rearrangement joins TRBV9 to TRBJ2-1; D gene uncertain. There are 14 residues in the CDR3. Germline CDR1 SGDLS, CDR2 YYNGEE. V was pared by 3 bases and J by 0 bases, with 7 bases between. The CDR3, as DNA: TGTGCCAGCAGCGGAGGTACCTCCTACAATGAGCAGTTCTTC. Translation gives CASSGGTSYNEQFF.

This chain links TRBV11-2 with TRBJ2-7, with D perhaps TRBD2 (6 bases). Germline lookup yields CDR1 SGHAT and CDR2 FQNNGV. This CDR3 comprises 14 residues. Trimming removed 2 bases at V and 3 bases at J, with 11 bases between. The CDR3 coding sequence is TGTGCCAGCAGCTTAAAGGGACTTATCTACGAGCAGTACTTC. Residues: CASSLKGLIYEQYF.

The chain combines TRBV7-2 with TRBJ2-2, with a possible D match to TRBD2 (5 bases). V was shortened by 2 bases and J by 7 bases, with 11 bases between the two germline ends. This CDR3 has 14 residues. The germline CDR1 and CDR2 sequences are SGHTA and FQGNSA. CDR3 bases: TGTGCCAGCAGCTTATACGGCGGGCTCGGGGAGCTGTTTTTT. Its translation: CASSLYGGLGELFF.

This CDR3 reads CASSAQRTSGPNEQFF. Here the CDR3 DNA reads TGTGCCAGCAGCGCCCAACGGACTAGCGGGCCGAATGAGCAGTTCTTC. The genes are TRBV9 and TRBJ2-1; 11 nucleotides agree with TRBD2. The CDR3 covers 16 residues. In germline, CDR1 is SGDLS, CDR2 YYNGEE. V shed 3 bases and J 7 bases; nucleotides not matched to a gene: 9.

The chain is built from TRBV11-2 and TRBJ2-1, with TRBD2 matching 13 bases. The CDR3 spans 17 residues. Germline-derived CDR1 and CDR2 are SGHAT and FQNNGV. J was trimmed by 2 bases and V by 5 bases; bases with no gene match: 6. CDR3 coding DNA: TGTGCCAGCAGCCAAACTAGCGGGAGGGGCACCTACAATGAGCAGTTCTTC. As protein: CASSQTSGRGTYNEQFF. The whole variable domain, filled in from reference TRBV11-2 and TRBJ2-1, reads EAGVAQSPRYKIIEKRQSVAFWCNPISGHATLYWYQQILGQGPKLLIQFQNNGVVDDSQLPKDRFSAERLKGVDSTLKIQPAKLEDSAVYLCASSQTSGRGTYNEQFFGPGTRLTVL.

Turning to this clone: In the same sample, other DNA sequences code for this CDR3. The chain uses TRBV11-2 and TRBJ2-7, with unresolved D. V gave up 2 bases and J gave up 2 bases, with 7 bases separating them. The CDR3 loop spans 13 amino acids. CDR1 is SGHAT and CDR2 is FQNNGV in the germline V gene. The CDR3 DNA is TGTGCCAGCAGCTTATCGGGTGCCTACGAGCAGTACTTC. Encoded protein: CASSLSGAYEQYF.

The CDR3: CASSLDIGMGGGEQYF. The CDR3 DNA reads TGTGCCAGCAGCTTAGATATCGGGATGGGGGGAGGCGAGCAGTACTTC. The chain joins TRBV13 to TRBJ2-7; perhaps TRBD2 as D (6 bases). V gave up 1 base and J gave up 6 bases, with 19 bases separating them. Germline CDR1 and CDR2: PRHDT and FYEKMQ (reference sequence). The CDR3 runs to 16 residues.

This clone was seen only once. The genes are TRBV6-1 and TRBJ1-1, with D perhaps TRBD1 (6 bases). Trimming took off 8 bases at V and 1 base at J, with 17 bases between the two ends. The CDR3 totals 15 residues. The germline gives CDR1 MNHNS, CDR2 SASEGT. The CDR3, as DNA: TGTGCCAGCGGTACGGACAGAGCCAGGAACACTGAAGCTTTCTTT. It translates to CASGTDRARNTEAFF.

The rearrangement joins TRBV9 to TRBJ1-3; 8 nucleotides align to TRBD1. There are 16 residues in the CDR3. J was trimmed by 4 bases and V by 2 bases; bases with no gene match: 8. The germline CDR1 and CDR2 sequences are SGDLS and YYNGEE. In nucleotides, the CDR3 is TGTGCCAGCAGCGTCACAGGGGGGATGTCGGGAAACACCATATATTTT. This gives the protein CASSVTGGMSGNTIYF.

The rearrangement links TRBV29-1 to TRBJ1-2; D uncertain. The CDR3 totals 13 residues. Per germline, CDR1 SQVTM and CDR2 ANQGSEA. V was clipped by 3 bases and J by 3 bases, with 11 bases between them. This chain's CDR3 is CSVEFQDYYGYTF. CDR3 coding DNA: TGCAGCGTTGAGTTTCAAGACTACTATGGCTACACCTTC.

The chain joins TRBV5-4 to TRBJ2-3, with a weak D call TRBD2 (7 bases). Germline CDR1 SGHNT, CDR2 YYREEE (reference sequence). The CDR3 is made up of 19 amino acids. Deletions cut 3 bases from V and 4 bases from J, with 27 bases between. In nucleotides, the CDR3 is TGTGCCAGCAGCTCCTCACCCTTGGGGTGGGGGGGCAGTGCAGATACGCAGTATTTT. Translated: CASSSSPLGWGGSADTQYF.

The V gene is TRBV7-9, the J gene TRBJ2-3; D is ambiguous. The V gene lost 5 bases and the J gene lost 6 bases, with 6 bases spanning the gap. The germline V gene encodes CDR1 SEHNR and CDR2 FQNEAQ (reference sequence). The CDR3 length is 11 residues. CDR3 bases: TGTGCCAGCAGCCCGCCCGATACGCAGTATTTT. Protein sequence: CASSPPDTQYF.

This sequence joins TRBV19 and TRBJ1-5; no clear D gene. Germline CDR1 reads LNHDA; CDR2 reads SQIVND (reference sequence). The CDR3 length is 12 residues. V dropped 5 bases and J dropped 2 bases, with 4 bases sitting between them. CDR3 in DNA: TGTGCCAGTAGTTCTGGCAATCAGCCCCAGCATTTT. As protein: CASSSGNQPQHF.

V and J are TRBV9 and TRBJ2-6; 10 positions agree with TRBD2. Germline-derived CDR1 and CDR2 are SGDLS and YYNGEE. The length of the CDR3 is 14 residues. The V segment lost 3 bases and the J segment 11 bases; nucleotides outside the gene matches: 5. For the CDR3, the DNA is TGTGCCAGCAGCGCGGAGCGGGGGGGACACGTCCTGACTTTC. Its protein product is CASSAERGGHVLTF.

J is TRBJ2-7 and V is TRBV21-1; TRBD2 is the table's D call, not checked against the DNA. TRBV21-1 is an annotated pseudogene. The CDR3 extends over 18 amino acids. CDR3 nucleotides: TGTGCCAGCAGCAAAGTGGTACTAGCGGGAGTTATCGACTACGAGCAGTACTTC. This gives the protein CASSKVVLAGVIDYEQYF.

The rearrangement links TRBV4-1 to TRBJ2-7, with 7 bases identical to TRBD1. Germline V CDR1 and CDR2: MGHRA, YSYEKL. The CDR3 is made up of 15 amino acids. The J segment lost 4 bases and the V segment lost 3 bases, leaving 9 bases of the junction unmatched. The CDR3: CASSQVTGAVYEQYF. CDR3 coding DNA: TGCGCCAGCAGCCAGGTAACAGGGGCTGTTTACGAGCAGTACTTC.

The V gene is TRBV7-3, the J gene TRBJ2-7, with D possibly TRBD2 on 6 matching bases. Germline CDR1 SGHTA, CDR2 FQGTGA. V lost 0 bases, J lost 3 bases, and 18 bases lay in between. The CDR3 spans 17 residues. This chain's CDR3 is CASSLTGGPTGDYEQYF. The CDR3 DNA reads as TGTGCCAGCAGCTTAACGGGAGGACCCACTGGGGACTACGAGCAGTACTTC.